These T cell receptor beta chains were read from a single sample in a study of blood T cell repertoires in COVID-19. Sequencing was performed with immunoSEQ multiplex PCR; in TCRdb, only in-frame clones are kept and a portion is missing. The data hold more than 95,000 clones, with 83% observed a single time. Sequencing input: peripheral blood. The receptors originated from a man aged 25-45 years with acute or convalescent COVID-19. Each CDR3 is given with its conserved first and last residue. Each record gives: D gene, clone size, J gene, V gene, CDR3 protein, CDR3 DNA. A D gene is named only where the DNA matches it firmly. The listing skips clone size in some rows; elsewhere it reads once, few, many or a size class.

- | - | TRBJ2-7 | TRBV5-5 | CASSLTVQAGFDF | TGTGCCAGCAGCTTGACGGTTCAGGCTGGGTTCGACTTC
TRBD2 | once | TRBJ2-3 | TRBV12-5 | CASGWSGELTDTQYF | TGTGCTAGTGGTTGGAGCGGGGAACTCACAGATACGCAGTATTTT
- | - | TRBJ2-5 | TRBV12-3/TRBV12-4 | CASSLQVLETQYF | TGTGCCAGCAGTTTACAGGTCCTAGAGACCCAGTACTTC
- | - | TRBJ1-1 | TRBV4-1 | CASSRTQGWSTEAFF | TGCGCCAGCAGCCGTACACAGGGTTGGAGCACTGAAGCTTTCTTT
- | - | TRBJ1-1 | TRBV19 | CASNEALDTEAFF | TGTGCCAGTAACGAGGCCCTGGACACTGAAGCTTTCTTT
- | - | TRBJ2-1 | TRBV19 | CASSISGGNIYNEQFF | TGTGCCAGTAGTATATCCGGAGGGAATATCTACAATGAGCAGTTCTTC
- | - | TRBJ1-5 | TRBV27 | CASGQAVNQPQHF | TGTGCCAGCGGGCAGGCAGTCAATCAGCCCCAGCATTTT
- | - | TRBJ1-4 | TRBV3-1/TRBV3-2 | CASSEDTATNEKLFF | TGTGCCAGCAGCGAGGACACTGCAACTAATGAAAAACTGTTTTTT
- | - | TRBJ1-1 | TRBV12-3/TRBV12-4 | CASSFRSLEAFF | TGTGCCAGCAGTTTCCGTAGCCTTGAAGCTTTCTTT
TRBD1 | few | TRBJ1-5 | TRBV2 | CASNEQGRSNQPQHF | TGTGCCAGCAATGAACAGGGGCGCAGCAATCAGCCCCAGCATTTT
- | - | TRBJ1-5 | TRBV27 | CASSHEGLSNQPQHF | TGTGCCAGCAGTCACGAGGGACTAAGCAATCAGCCCCAGCATTTT
TRBD1 | - | TRBJ1-5 | TRBV25-1 | CASQGQGNQPQHF | TGTGCCAGTCAAGGACAGGGCAATCAGCCCCAGCATTTT
- | - | TRBJ2-1 | TRBV13 | CASSLAERIGYREQFF | TGTGCCAGCAGCTTAGCAGAGCGGATTGGCTACCGGGAGCAGTTCTTC
TRBD1 | - | TRBJ2-3 | TRBV24-1 | CATSDHPGTGGSTDTQYF | TGTGCCACCAGTGATCACCCCGGGACAGGGGGTAGCACAGATACGCAGTATTTT
TRBD2 | - | TRBJ2-6 | TRBV6-5 | CASSPREGGANVLTF | TGTGCCAGCAGTCCCAGGGAGGGGGGGGCCAACGTCCTGACTTTC
- | - | TRBJ2-5 | TRBV10-2 | CASSVTVVQETQYF | TGCGCCAGCAGTGTTACAGTCGTTCAAGAGACCCAGTACTTC
- | - | TRBJ1-1 | TRBV6-5 | CASNLSPGENTEAFF | TGTGCCAGCAATCTCTCTCCCGGGGAGAACACTGAAGCTTTCTTT
TRBD1 | - | TRBJ2-3 | TRBV30 | CAWSSGTGRNF | TGTGCCTGGAGTTCCGGGACAGGGCGAAATTTT
TRBD1 | - | TRBJ1-5 | TRBV7-8 | CASSYFNRGPNQPQHF | TGTGCCAGCAGCTATTTCAACAGGGGTCCAAATCAGCCCCAGCATTTT
TRBD2 | - | TRBJ2-5 | TRBV30 | CAWKRGGSLETQYF | TGTGCCTGGAAACGTGGCGGGAGTCTGGAGACCCAGTACTTC
TRBD2 | - | TRBJ2-1 | TRBV6-6 | CASSYSGVSYNEQFF | TGTGCCAGCAGTTACAGCGGGGTCTCCTACAATGAGCAGTTCTTC
TRBD1 | - | TRBJ1-3 | TRBV3-1/TRBV3-2 | CASSQGTVVSSGNTIYF | TGTGCCAGCAGCCAGGGGACAGTAGTCAGTTCTGGAAACACCATATATTTT
TRBD1 | - | TRBJ2-2 | TRBV29-1 | CSVDVRGTGSGELFF | TGCAGCGTTGACGTGCGTGGGACAGGGTCCGGGGAGCTGTTTTTT
- | - | TRBJ2-6 | TRBV4-1 | CASSEGVSGANVLTF | TGCGCCAGCAGCGAGGGAGTCTCTGGGGCCAACGTCCTGACTTTC
- | - | TRBJ2-3 | TRBV4-2 | CASSQDLTDTQYF | TGTGCCAGCAGCCAAGATCTCACAGATACGCAGTATTTT
- | - | TRBJ2-2 | TRBV3-1/TRBV3-2 | CASSQERGLTGELFF | TGTGCCAGCAGCCAAGAGCGAGGGTTGACCGGGGAGCTGTTTTTT
- | - | TRBJ1-2 | TRBV7-9 | CASSPDSPGLGYTF | TGTGCCAGCAGCCCGGACAGTCCTGGGTTGGGCTACACCTTC
TRBD1 | - | TRBJ2-2 | TRBV3-1/TRBV3-2 | CASSQGDRVTGELFF | TGTGCCAGCAGCCAAGGTGACAGGGTCACCGGGGAGCTGTTTTTT
TRBD1 | - | TRBJ1-1 | TRBV5-1 | CASSLGQGAGEAFF | TGCGCCAGCAGCTTGGGACAGGGGGCCGGTGAAGCTTTCTTT
TRBD1 | - | TRBJ2-2 | TRBV24-1 | CATRAADRGLGGELFF | TGTGCCACCAGGGCCGCGGACAGGGGGCTAGGCGGGGAGCTGTTTTTT
TRBD2 | once | TRBJ2-3 | TRBV11-2 | CASSASGRRTDTQYF | TGTGCCAGCAGCGCGAGCGGGAGACGGACAGATACGCAGTATTTT
TRBD1 | - | TRBJ1-5 | TRBV5-8 | CASSLTGGGGFDSNQPQHF | TGTGCCAGCAGCCTGACAGGGGGAGGCGGGTTCGATAGCAATCAGCCCCAGCATTTT
- | - | TRBJ1-2 | TRBV6-5 | CASSSLDSYGYTF | TGTGCCAGCAGTTCTTTGGACAGCTATGGCTACACCTTC
- | - | TRBJ1-3 | TRBV18 | CASSPAVNSGNTIYF | TGTGCCAGCTCACCGGCGGTGAACTCTGGAAACACCATATATTTT
TRBD2 | - | TRBJ2-1 | TRBV7-3 | CASSLATSDEQFF | TGTGCCAGCAGCTTAGCAACTAGCGATGAGCAGTTCTTC
- | - | TRBJ1-2 | TRBV27 | CASSLAVGGVYGYTF | TGTGCCAGCAGTTTAGCGGTCGGCGGGGTCTATGGCTACACCTTC
TRBD2 | - | TRBJ2-1 | TRBV27 | CASSLAGGISYNEQFF | TGTGCCAGCAGTTTGGCGGGGGGGATCTCCTACAATGAGCAGTTCTTC
- | - | TRBJ1-2 | TRBV7-9 | CASSLGQGGYTF | TGTGCCAGCAGCTTAGGACAAGGAGGCTACACCTTC
- | - | TRBJ2-1 | TRBV27 | CASSYGVHNEQFF | TGTGCCAGCAGTTACGGGGTCCACAATGAGCAGTTCTTC
- | - | TRBJ1-5 | TRBV4-3 | CASSQTVAQPQHF | TGCGCCAGCAGCCAGACAGTGGCTCAGCCCCAGCATTTT
- | - | TRBJ2-3 | TRBV6-1 | CASSERARDTQYF | TGTGCCAGCAGTGAACGTGCTCGGGATACGCAGTATTTT
- | - | TRBJ2-7 | TRBV21-1 | CASSKGQAPQASYEQYF | TGTGCCAGCAGCAAAGGGCAGGCACCACAAGCCTCCTACGAGCAGTACTTC
TRBD1 | - | TRBJ2-6 | TRBV4-3 | CASSQGTGSGANVLTF | TGCGCCAGCAGCCAAGGGACAGGCTCTGGGGCCAACGTCCTGACTTTC
- | once | TRBJ2-3 | TRBV11-2 | CASSFIAASPSTDTQYF | TGTGCCAGCAGCTTTATAGCGGCTTCTCCTAGCACAGATACGCAGTATTTT
- | - | TRBJ1-6 | TRBV30 | CAWSLGSNSPLHF | TGTGCCTGGAGTTTAGGGAGTAATTCACCCCTCCACTTT
- | - | TRBJ1-1 | TRBV5-8 | CASSRTGHGNTEAFF | TGTGCCAGCAGTCGTACGGGACACGGAAACACTGAAGCTTTCTTT
TRBD1 | - | TRBJ2-1 | TRBV30 | CAWSTGQGHNEQFF | TGTGCCTGGAGTACCGGACAGGGGCACAATGAGCAGTTCTTC
- | - | TRBJ1-1 | TRBV19 | CATSPASGRDTEAFF | TGTGCCACCTCGCCAGCGTCGGGAAGGGACACTGAAGCTTTCTTT
- | - | TRBJ2-2 | TRBV7-3 | CASSSHAGNTGELFF | TGTGCCAGCAGCTCACACGCAGGAAACACCGGGGAGCTGTTTTTT
- | - | TRBJ1-5 | TRBV27 | CASSFAASQPQHF | TGTGCCAGCAGTTTTGCGGCTAGCCAGCCCCAGCATTTT
TRBD1 | many | TRBJ2-5 | TRBV18 | CASSPMTGGRETQYF | TGTGCCAGCTCACCGATGACAGGGGGCAGAGAGACCCAGTACTTC
TRBD1 | many | TRBJ1-2 | TRBV2 | CASSEGIDRVISGYTF | TGTGCCAGCAGTGAAGGGATAGACAGGGTGATAAGTGGCTACACCTTC
- | - | TRBJ2-3 | TRBV2 | CASSVYRTDTQYF | TGTGCCAGCAGTGTATATCGCACAGATACGCAGTATTTT
TRBD1 | - | TRBJ1-1 | TRBV4-3 | CASSQEGTGGAGTEAFF | TGCGCCAGCAGCCAAGAAGGCACAGGGGGCGCGGGCACTGAAGCTTTCTTT